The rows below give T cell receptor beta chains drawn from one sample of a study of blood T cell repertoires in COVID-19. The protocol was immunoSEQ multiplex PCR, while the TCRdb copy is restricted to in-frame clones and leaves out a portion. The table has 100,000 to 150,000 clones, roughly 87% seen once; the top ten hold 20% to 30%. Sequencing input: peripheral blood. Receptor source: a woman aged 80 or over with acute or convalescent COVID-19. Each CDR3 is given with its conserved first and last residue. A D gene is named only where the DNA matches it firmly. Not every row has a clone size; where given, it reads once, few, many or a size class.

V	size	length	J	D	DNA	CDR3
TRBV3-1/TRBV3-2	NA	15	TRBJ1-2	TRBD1	TGTGCCAGCAGCCAGCTGGGACAGGGTGGGTCGGGCTACACCTTC	CASSQLGQGGSGYTF
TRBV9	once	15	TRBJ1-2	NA	TGTGCCAGCAGCCCTAGCAGGGAGGCATCCTATGGCTACACCTTC	CASSPSREASYGYTF
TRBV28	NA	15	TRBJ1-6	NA	TGTGCCAGCAGCTCCCCGGGGGTGGGTAATTCACCCCTCCACTTT	CASSSPGVGNSPLHF
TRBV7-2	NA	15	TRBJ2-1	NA	TGTGCCAGCAGCTTAAGCACTAGCTCCTACAATGAGCAGTTCTTC	CASSLSTSSYNEQFF
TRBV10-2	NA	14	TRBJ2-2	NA	TGCGCCAGCAGTGGACTACGAAACACCGGGGAGCTGTTTTTT	CASSGLRNTGELFF
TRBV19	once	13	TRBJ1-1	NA	TGTGCCAGTAGTGTAACAGGGACCACTGAAGCTTTCTTT	CASSVTGTTEAFF
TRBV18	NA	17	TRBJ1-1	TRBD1	TGTGCCAGCTCACTGTACAGGGGGGGAGCCCAGAACACTGAAGCTTTCTTT	CASSLYRGGAQNTEAFF
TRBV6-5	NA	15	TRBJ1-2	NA	TGTGCCAGCGACGGTTTCCCAGGGTCTAACTATGGCTACACCTTC	CASDGFPGSNYGYTF
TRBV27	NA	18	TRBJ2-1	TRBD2	TGTGCCAGCAGTTTTACTAGCGGGGGGGCCGGATACTACAATGAGCAGTTCTTC	CASSFTSGGAGYYNEQFF
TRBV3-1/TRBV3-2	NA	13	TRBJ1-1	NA	TGTGCCAGCAGCCAAGAAGGAGGAGTTGAAGCTTTCTTT	CASSQEGGVEAFF
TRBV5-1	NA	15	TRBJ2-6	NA	TGCGCCAGCAGCTCAGGGGCAGGGGGGGCCAACGTCCTGACTTTC	CASSSGAGGANVLTF
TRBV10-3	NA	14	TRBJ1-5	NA	TGTGCCATCAGTCGAGAGTGGAGGGATCAGCCCCAGCATTTT	CAISREWRDQPQHF
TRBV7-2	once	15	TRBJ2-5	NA	TGTGCCAGCAGCCCCCACCGGACTGCCCCAAGGACCCAGTACTTC	CASSPHRTAPRTQYF
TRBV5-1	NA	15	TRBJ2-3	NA	TGCGCCAGCAGCTTGTTAGCGGAGCCCACAGATACGCAGTATTTT	CASSLLAEPTDTQYF
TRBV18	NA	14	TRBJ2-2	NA	TGTGCCAGCTCACCGAAGGGCGGGGCCGGGGAGCTGTTTTTT	CASSPKGGAGELFF
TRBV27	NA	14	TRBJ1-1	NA	TGTGCCAGCAGTATACCAGGTTTGTACACTGAAGCTTTCTTT	CASSIPGLYTEAFF
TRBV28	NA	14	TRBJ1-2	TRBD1	TGTGCCAGCAGTTTTACAGGGGGCAGCTATGGCTACACCTTC	CASSFTGGSYGYTF
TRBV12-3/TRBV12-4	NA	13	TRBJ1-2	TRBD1	TGTGCCAGCAGTTTAGAGACAGGGGGAGGCTACACCTTC	CASSLETGGGYTF
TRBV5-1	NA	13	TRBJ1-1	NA	TGCGCCAGCAGCTTAACATGGAGGACTGAAGCTTTCTTT	CASSLTWRTEAFF
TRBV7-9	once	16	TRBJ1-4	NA	TGTGCCAGCACCCCCGGGAGAGACTCAACTAATGAAAAACTGTTTTTT	CASTPGRDSTNEKLFF
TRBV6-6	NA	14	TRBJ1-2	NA	TGTGCCAGCATTATGGGGGAGGGTGGATATGGCTACACCTTC	CASIMGEGGYGYTF
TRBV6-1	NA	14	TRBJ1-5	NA	TGTGCCAGCAGTGAACTTCGTAGCAATCAGCCCCAGCATTTT	CASSELRSNQPQHF
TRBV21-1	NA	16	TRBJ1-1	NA	TGTGCCAGCAGCCCTCTTAGCGGCGGTTTGAACACTGAAGCTTTCTTT	CASSPLSGGLNTEAFF
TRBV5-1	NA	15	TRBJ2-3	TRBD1	TGCGCCAGCAGCCATGGGACAGCTAGCACAGATACGCAGTATTTT	CASSHGTASTDTQYF
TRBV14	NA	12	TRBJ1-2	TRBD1	TGTGCCAGCAGTACAGGGGTCTATGGCTACACCTTC	CASSTGVYGYTF
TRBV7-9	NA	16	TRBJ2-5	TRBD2	TGTGCCAGCAGCCACCGAGTCGGGGGGTTCCAAGAGACCCAGTACTTC	CASSHRVGGFQETQYF
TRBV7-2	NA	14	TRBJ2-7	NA	TGTGCCAGCAGCGACCCGGGTTTCTCCTACGAGCAGTACTTC	CASSDPGFSYEQYF
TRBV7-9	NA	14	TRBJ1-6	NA	TGTGCCAGCAGCTTCGACACCTATAATTCACCCCTCCACTTT	CASSFDTYNSPLHF
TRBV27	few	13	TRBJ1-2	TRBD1	TGTGCCAGCAGTGCCCCAGGGGGCTATGGCTACACCTTC	CASSAPGGYGYTF
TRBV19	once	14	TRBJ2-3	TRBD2	TGTGCCAGTAATTCGGGGGGAAGGGTAGATACGCAGTATTTT	CASNSGGRVDTQYF
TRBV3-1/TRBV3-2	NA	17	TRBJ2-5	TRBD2	TGTGCCAGCAGCCAAGGGAAGACTAGCGGGGAAGGGGAGACCCAGTACTTC	CASSQGKTSGEGETQYF
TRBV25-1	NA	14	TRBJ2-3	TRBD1	TGTGCCAGCAGTGAGGACAGGATCACAGATACGCAGTATTTT	CASSEDRITDTQYF
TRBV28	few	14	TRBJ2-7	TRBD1	TGTGCCAGCAGTTTATTAGGGGACAGCTACGAGCAGTACTTC	CASSLLGDSYEQYF
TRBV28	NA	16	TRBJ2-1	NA	TGTGCCAGCAGGGGAAGGACTGCTAGCTCCTACAATGAGCAGTTCTTC	CASRGRTASSYNEQFF
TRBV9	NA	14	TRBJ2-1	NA	TGTGCCAGCAGCGGCGCTAGTAACTACAATGAGCAGTTCTTC	CASSGASNYNEQFF
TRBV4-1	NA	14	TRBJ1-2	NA	TGCGCCAGCAGCCACCTGTCCTCCAACTATGGCTACACCTTC	CASSHLSSNYGYTF
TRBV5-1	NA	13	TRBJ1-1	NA	TGCGCCAGCAGCTTGGAAGCCGACACTGAAGCTTTCTTT	CASSLEADTEAFF
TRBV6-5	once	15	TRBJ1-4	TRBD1	TGTGCCAGCAGTTACCAGGGACAGCTTAATGAAAAACTGTTTTTT	CASSYQGQLNEKLFF
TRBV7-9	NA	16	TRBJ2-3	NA	TGTGCCAGCAGCTTAGAGGTGGGGGCTTATGGAGATACGCAGTATTTT	CASSLEVGAYGDTQYF
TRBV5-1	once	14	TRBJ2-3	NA	TGCGCCAGCACCAGTGGAGGAGGGACAGATACGCAGTATTTT	CASTSGGGTDTQYF
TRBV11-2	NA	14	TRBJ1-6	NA	TGTGCCAGCAGTTCAGGGGCCTCTAATTCACCCCTCCACTTT	CASSSGASNSPLHF
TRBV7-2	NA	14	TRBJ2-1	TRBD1	TGTGCCAGCAGCCTGGACAGGGCGCGAGATGAGCAGTTCTTC	CASSLDRARDEQFF
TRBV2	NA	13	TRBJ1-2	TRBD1	TGTGCCAGCAGTGCTCAGGGGGGTTATGGCTACACCTTC	CASSAQGGYGYTF
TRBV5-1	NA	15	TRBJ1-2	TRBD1	TGCGCCAGCAGTTCCGGGACAGTGATTCACTATGGCTACACCTTC	CASSSGTVIHYGYTF
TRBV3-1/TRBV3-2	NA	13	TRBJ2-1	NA	TGTGCCAGCAGTCTTCTCGAGAGCGGTGAGCAGTTCTTC	CASSLLESGEQFF
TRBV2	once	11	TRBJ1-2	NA	TGTGCCAGCAGCAGGATTCGCGGCTACACCTTC	CASSRIRGYTF
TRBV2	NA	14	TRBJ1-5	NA	TGTGCCAGCAGACAGGGTCTAAGCAATCAGCCCCAGCATTTT	CASRQGLSNQPQHF
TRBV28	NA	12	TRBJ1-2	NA	TGTGCCAGCAGTTTTCAGCGCGGTGGCTACACCTTC	CASSFQRGGYTF